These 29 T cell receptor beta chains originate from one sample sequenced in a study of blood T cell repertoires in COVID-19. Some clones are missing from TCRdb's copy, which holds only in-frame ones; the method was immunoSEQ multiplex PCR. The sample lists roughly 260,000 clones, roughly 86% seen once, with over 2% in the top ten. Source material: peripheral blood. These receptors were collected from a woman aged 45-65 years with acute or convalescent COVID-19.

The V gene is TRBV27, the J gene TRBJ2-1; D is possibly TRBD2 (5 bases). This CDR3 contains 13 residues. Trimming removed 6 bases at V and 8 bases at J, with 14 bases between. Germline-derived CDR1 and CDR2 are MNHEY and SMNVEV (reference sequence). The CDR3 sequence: CASRRASSDEQFF. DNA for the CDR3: TGTGCCAGCAGGAGGGCCTCGAGCGATGAGCAGTTCTTC.

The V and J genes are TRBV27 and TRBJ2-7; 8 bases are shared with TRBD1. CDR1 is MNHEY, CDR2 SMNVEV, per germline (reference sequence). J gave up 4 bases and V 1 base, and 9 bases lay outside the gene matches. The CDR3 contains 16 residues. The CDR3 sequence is CASSLFGQGLTYEQYF. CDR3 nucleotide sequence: TGTGCCAGCAGTTTATTCGGACAGGGATTAACGTACGAGCAGTACTTC.

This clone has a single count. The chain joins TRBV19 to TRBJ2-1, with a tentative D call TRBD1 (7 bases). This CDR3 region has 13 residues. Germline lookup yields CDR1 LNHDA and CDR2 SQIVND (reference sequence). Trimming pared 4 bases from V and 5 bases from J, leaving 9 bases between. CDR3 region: CASSSRGDNEQFF. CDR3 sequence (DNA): TGTGCCAGTAGTAGCAGGGGGGACAATGAGCAGTTCTTC.

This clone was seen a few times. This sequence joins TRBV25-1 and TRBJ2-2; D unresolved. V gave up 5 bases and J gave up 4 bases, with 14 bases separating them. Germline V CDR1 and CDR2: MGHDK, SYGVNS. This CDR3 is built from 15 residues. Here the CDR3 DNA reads TGTGCCAGCAGTCCGGCGCGAGCGCCCACCGGGGAGCTGTTTTTT. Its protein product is CASSPARAPTGELFF.

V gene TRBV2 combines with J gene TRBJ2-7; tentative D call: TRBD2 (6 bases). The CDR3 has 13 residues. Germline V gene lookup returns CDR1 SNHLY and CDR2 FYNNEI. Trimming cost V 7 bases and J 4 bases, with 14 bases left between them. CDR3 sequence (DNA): TGTGCCAGCACCCTCGATGGGGGGTACGAGCAGTACTTC. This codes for CASTLDGGYEQYF.

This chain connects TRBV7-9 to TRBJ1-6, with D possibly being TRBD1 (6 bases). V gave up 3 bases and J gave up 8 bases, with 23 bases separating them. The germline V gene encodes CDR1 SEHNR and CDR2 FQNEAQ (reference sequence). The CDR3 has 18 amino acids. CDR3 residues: CASSFNPPFQGRDSPLHF. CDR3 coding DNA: TGTGCCAGCAGCTTCAATCCACCCTTTCAGGGGCGGGATTCACCCCTCCACTTT. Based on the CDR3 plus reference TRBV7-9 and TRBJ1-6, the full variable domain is DTGVSQNPRHKITKRGQNVTFRCDPISEHNRLYWYRQTLGQGPEFLTYFQNEAQLEKSRLLSDRFSAERPKGSFSTLEIQRTEQGDSAMYLCASSFNPPFQGRDSPLHFGNGTRLTVT.

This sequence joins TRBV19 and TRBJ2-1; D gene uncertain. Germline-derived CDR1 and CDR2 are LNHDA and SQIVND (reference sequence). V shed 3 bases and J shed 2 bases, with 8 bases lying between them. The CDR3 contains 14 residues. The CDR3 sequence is CASSIGGPYNEQFF. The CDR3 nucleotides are TGTGCCAGTAGTATTGGCGGTCCCTACAATGAGCAGTTCTTC.

CDR3 nucleotides: TGCGCCAGCAGCCAAGAGCCAACAGGGTCATACGAGCAGTACTTC. Translated, it gives CASSQEPTGSYEQYF. This sequence joins TRBV4-1 and TRBJ2-7, with D perhaps matching TRBD1 (6 bases). This CDR3 region has 15 residues. With 0 bases removed from V and 4 bases from J, the gap between germline ends came to 13 bases. The germline V gene has CDR1 MGHRA and CDR2 YSYEKL.

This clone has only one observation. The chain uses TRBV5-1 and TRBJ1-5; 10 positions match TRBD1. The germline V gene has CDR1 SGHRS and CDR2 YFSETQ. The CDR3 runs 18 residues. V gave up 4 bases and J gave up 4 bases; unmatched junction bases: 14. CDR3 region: CASSATPGQGKGNQPQHF. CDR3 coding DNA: TGCGCCAGCAGCGCTACTCCGGGACAGGGGAAAGGAAATCAGCCCCAGCATTTT.

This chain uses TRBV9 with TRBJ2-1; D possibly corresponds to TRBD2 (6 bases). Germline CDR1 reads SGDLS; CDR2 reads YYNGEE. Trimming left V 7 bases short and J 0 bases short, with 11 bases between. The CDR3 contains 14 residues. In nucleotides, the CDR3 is TGTGCCAGCCGCGGGGCCAGCTCCTACAATGAGCAGTTCTTC. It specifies CASRGASSYNEQFF.

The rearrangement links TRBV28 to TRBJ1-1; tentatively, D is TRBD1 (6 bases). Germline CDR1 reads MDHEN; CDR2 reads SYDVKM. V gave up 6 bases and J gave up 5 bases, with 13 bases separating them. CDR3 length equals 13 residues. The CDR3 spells CASRLRGGTEAFF. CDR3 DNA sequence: TGTGCCAGCAGGTTAAGGGGGGGGACTGAAGCTTTCTTT. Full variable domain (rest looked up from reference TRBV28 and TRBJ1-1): DVKVTQSSRYLVKRTGEKVFLECVQDMDHENMFWYRQDPGLGLRLIYFSYDVKMKEKGDIPEGYSVSREKKERFSLILESASTNQTSMYLCASRLRGGTEAFFGQGTRLTVV.

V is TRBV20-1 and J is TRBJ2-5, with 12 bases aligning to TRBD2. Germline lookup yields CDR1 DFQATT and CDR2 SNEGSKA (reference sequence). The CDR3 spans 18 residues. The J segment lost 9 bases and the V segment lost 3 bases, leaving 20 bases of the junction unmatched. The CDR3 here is CSASPVLGGLAGSGAQYF. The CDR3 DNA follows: TGCAGTGCTAGTCCCGTCTTAGGGGGACTAGCGGGCAGTGGGGCCCAGTACTTC.

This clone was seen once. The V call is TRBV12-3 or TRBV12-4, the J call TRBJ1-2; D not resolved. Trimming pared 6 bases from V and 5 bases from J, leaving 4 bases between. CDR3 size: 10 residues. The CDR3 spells CASSQYGYTF. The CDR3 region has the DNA TGTGCCAGCAGCCAGTATGGCTACACCTTC.

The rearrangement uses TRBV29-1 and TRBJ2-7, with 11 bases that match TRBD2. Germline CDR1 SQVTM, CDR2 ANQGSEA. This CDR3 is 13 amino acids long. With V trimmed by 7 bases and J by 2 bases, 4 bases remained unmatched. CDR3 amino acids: CSATSGGTYEQYF. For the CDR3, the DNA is TGCAGCGCAACTAGCGGGGGTACCTACGAGCAGTACTTC.

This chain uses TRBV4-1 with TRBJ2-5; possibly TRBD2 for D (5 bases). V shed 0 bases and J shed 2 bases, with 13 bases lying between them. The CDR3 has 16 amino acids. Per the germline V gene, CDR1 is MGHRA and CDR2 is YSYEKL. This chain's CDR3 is CASSQDRTGTQETQYF. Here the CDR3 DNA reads TGCGCCAGCAGCCAAGATCGGACGGGAACGCAAGAGACCCAGTACTTC.

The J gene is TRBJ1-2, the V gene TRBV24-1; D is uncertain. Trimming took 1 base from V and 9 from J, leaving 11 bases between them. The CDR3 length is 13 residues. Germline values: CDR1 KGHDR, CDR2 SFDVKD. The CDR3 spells CATSDLVQRSYTF. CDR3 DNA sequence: TGTGCCACCAGTGATTTAGTCCAGAGGAGCTACACCTTC.

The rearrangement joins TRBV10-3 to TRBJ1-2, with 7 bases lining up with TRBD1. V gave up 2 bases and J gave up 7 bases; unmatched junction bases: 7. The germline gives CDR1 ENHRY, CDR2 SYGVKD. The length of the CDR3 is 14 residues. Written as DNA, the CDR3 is TGTGCCATCAGTGAGGCTCCAGGGACAGTTGGCTACACCTTC. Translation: CAISEAPGTVGYTF.

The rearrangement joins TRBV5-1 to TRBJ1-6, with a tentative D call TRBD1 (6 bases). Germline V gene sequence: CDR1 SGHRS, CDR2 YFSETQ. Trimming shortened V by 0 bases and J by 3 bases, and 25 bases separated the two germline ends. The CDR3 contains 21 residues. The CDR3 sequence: CASSLEGGVGHFRGYNSPLHF. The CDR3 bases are TGCGCCAGCAGCTTGGAAGGTGGGGTGGGACACTTCCGGGGCTATAATTCACCCCTCCACTTT.

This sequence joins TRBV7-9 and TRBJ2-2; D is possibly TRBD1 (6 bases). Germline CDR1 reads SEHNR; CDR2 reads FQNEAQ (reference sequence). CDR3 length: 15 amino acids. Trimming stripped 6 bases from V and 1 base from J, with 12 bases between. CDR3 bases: TGTGCCAGCAGGAGACGGACAGAGAACACCGGGGAGCTGTTTTTT. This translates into CASRRRTENTGELFF.

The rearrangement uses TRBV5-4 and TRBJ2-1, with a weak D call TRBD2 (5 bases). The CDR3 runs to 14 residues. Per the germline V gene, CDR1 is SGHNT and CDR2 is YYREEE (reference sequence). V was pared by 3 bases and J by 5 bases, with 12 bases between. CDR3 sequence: CASSSSKRDNEQFF. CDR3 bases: TGTGCCAGCAGCTCTAGCAAGAGGGACAATGAGCAGTTCTTC.

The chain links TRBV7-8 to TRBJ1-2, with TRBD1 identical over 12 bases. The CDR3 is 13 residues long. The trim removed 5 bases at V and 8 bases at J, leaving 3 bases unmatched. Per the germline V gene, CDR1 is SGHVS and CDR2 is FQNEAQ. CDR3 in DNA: TGTGCCAGCAGCCGGGACAGGGGGCAAGGCTACACCTTC. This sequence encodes CASSRDRGQGYTF.

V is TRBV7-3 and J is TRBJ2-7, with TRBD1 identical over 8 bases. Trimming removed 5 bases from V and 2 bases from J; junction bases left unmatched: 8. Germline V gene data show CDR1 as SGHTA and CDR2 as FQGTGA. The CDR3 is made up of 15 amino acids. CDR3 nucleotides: TGTGCCAGCAGCCCTGGACAGGGAAAGACCTACGAGCAGTACTTC. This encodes CASSPGQGKTYEQYF.

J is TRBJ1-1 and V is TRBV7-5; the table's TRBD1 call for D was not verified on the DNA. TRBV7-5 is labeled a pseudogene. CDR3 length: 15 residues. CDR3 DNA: TGTGCCAGAAGCCCCCCGGGACAAACGAACACTGAAGCTTTCTTT. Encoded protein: CARSPPGQTNTEAFF.

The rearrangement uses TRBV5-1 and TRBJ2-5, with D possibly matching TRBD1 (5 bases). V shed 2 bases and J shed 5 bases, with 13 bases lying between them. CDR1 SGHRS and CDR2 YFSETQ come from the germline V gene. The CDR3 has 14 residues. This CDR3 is CASSLQALGETQYF. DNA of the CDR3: TGCGCCAGCAGCTTACAGGCCCTGGGGGAGACCCAGTACTTC.

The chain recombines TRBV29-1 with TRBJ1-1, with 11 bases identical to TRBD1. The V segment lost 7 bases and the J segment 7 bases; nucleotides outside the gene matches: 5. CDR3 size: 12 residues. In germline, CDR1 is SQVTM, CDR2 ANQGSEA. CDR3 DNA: TGCAGCGAGGGGACAGGGGGAAGTGAAGCTTTCTTT. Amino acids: CSEGTGGSEAFF.

This chain's CDR3 is CASSLDSHSPLHF. The CDR3 DNA follows: TGCGCCAGCAGCTTGGACAGCCATTCACCCCTCCACTTT. The genes are TRBV5-1 and TRBJ1-6; D gene ambiguous. Deletions cut 0 bases from V and 8 bases from J, with 6 bases between. The CDR3 spans 13 residues. Germline lookup yields CDR1 SGHRS and CDR2 YFSETQ.

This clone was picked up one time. Written as DNA, the CDR3 is TGTGCCACGACTCGCCAGGGTCAAGAGACCCAGTACTTC. It is translated as CATTRQGQETQYF. The rearrangement uses TRBV12-3 or TRBV12-4 and TRBJ2-5, with D perhaps matching TRBD1 (5 bases). The germline V and J ends were trimmed by 10 bases and 2 bases, with 14 bases remaining between them. The CDR3 is 13 residues long.

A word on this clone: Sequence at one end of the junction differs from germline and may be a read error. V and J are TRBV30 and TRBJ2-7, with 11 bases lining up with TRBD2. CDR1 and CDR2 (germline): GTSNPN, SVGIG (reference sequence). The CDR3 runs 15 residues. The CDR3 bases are TGTGCCTGGCGGGGTAGCGGGAGGGCCTCCTTCGAGCAGTACTTC. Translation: CAWRGSGRASFEQYF.

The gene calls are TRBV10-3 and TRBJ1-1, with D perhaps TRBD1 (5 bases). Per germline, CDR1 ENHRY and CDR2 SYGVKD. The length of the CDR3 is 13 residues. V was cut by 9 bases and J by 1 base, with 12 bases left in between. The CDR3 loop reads CAIRDSGNTEAFF. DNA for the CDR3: TGTGCCATTCGGGACTCTGGGAACACTGAAGCTTTCTTT.